Listed here is a single TCR beta chain. The data are from a study of T cell responses to AZD1222 COVID-19 vaccine. The data were produced by immunoSEQ multiplex PCR, yet TCRdb's version contains in-frame clones alone and is incomplete. The sample lists 100,000 to 150,000 clones, 93% occurring once. The sample was peripheral blood, taken on day 0 of AZD1222 vaccination. This TCR derives from an adult in good health.

Written as DNA, the CDR3 is TGTGCCAGCAGTATAGGACAGGGGACTGAAGCTTTCTTT. Amino acids: CASSIGQGTEAFF. V is TRBV27 and J is TRBJ1-1; 9 nucleotides agree with TRBD1. The CDR3 totals 13 residues. Germline values: CDR1 MNHEY, CDR2 SMNVEV (reference sequence). V shed 5 bases and J 5 bases; nucleotides not matched to a gene: 3.